The entry below describes one T cell receptor (beta chain). This sample was taken from a study of blood T cell repertoires in COVID-19. Study details: The cDNA or gDNA used as material had been derived from T cells, B-cell-depleted T cells, or PBMCs.

Using immunoSEQ multiplex PCR, the repertoire was profiled, and TCRdb retains in-frame clones only, with some absent. The table has about 25,000 clones, 70% to 85% seen once. Germline assignment: CDR1 LGHDT and CDR2 YNNKEL (reference sequence). V shed 5 bases and J shed 5 bases, with 15 bases lying between them. This CDR3 has 14 amino acids. The V call is TRBV3-1 (or the pseudogene TRBV3-2), the J call TRBJ2-5; possibly TRBD1 for D (6 bases). This sequence originates from an elderly man with active or convalescent COVID-19. The sample consisted of peripheral blood. The CDR3 loop reads CASSYGQGIETQYF. In nucleotides, the CDR3 is TGTGCCAGCAGCTACGGGCAGGGGATTGAGACCCAGTACTTC.